This record looks at one T cell receptor (beta chain) sequence and its context. Its matching antigen is unknown. Being one base from a much bigger clone, this may be a read error. The sample is drawn from a study of identical twins' blood T cells. Study in general: About 50 million reads came from about 12 libraries, six alpha, six beta. General study points: Shared CDR3 clonotype counts tracked mainly the product of cloneset sizes. Abundant TCRbeta CDR3s overlapped more between twins than with unrelated donors.

This CDR3 region has 13 residues. Trimming shortened V by 2 bases and J by 11 bases, and 15 bases separated the two germline ends. One entry per CDR3 protein results from TCRdb running MiXCR on the 5' RACE reads. The sample has 350,000 to 450,000 distinct CDR3 sequences, approximately 30% seen once; the top ten hold 6.1%. The sequence derives from a woman between 18 and 55 years old in good health. Specimen: PBMCs. The V call is TRBV12-3 or TRBV12-4, the J call TRBJ1-1; no definite D call. CDR3 protein: CASSLKAGPSAFF. The CDR3 nucleotides read TGTGCCAGCAGTTTAAAAGCGGGCCCTTCGGCTTTCTTT.